The 20 T cell receptor beta chains presented below share a single source sample, sequenced in a study of cytomegalovirus exposure and HLA in healthy donors. PCR used 60 Vbeta primers and 13 Jbeta primers. TCRdb's table, derived via immunoSEQ multiplex PCR, lists solely in-frame clones and lacks some. Among some 140,000 clones listed, around 68% were seen once. The material sequenced was PBMCs. These TCRs come from a man between 25 and 39 years old in good health and CMV-seronegative.

The CDR3 DNA is TGTGCCAGCTCATTGACAGGGATGGGCAATCAGCCCCAGCATTTT. Its translation: CASSLTGMGNQPQHF. This chain connects TRBV18 to TRBJ1-5; TRBD1 aligns across 7 bases. Trimming at V came to 5 bases and at J to 2 bases, leaving 6 bases not matched to a gene. The CDR3 runs 15 residues. Germline assignment: CDR1 KGHSH and CDR2 LQKENI.

The genes are TRBV25-1 and TRBJ2-7; 8 bases map to TRBD1. The V segment lost 1 base and the J segment 1 base; nucleotides outside the gene matches: 3. CDR3 size: 15 residues. From germline, CDR1 is MGHDK and CDR2 SYGVNS. DNA of the CDR3: TGTGCCAGCAGTGAATTAACAGGGGGATCCTACGAGCAGTACTTC. It encodes CASSELTGGSYEQYF.

The V gene is TRBV28, the J gene TRBJ1-5, with 8 bases that match TRBD1. This CDR3 has 15 amino acids. The ends lost 7 bases at V and 6 bases at J; junction bases unmatched: 11. Germline V gene lookup returns CDR1 MDHEN and CDR2 SYDVKM. The CDR3: CASKDAGGERQPQHF. The CDR3 nucleotides read TGTGCCAGCAAAGACGCAGGGGGCGAGCGTCAGCCCCAGCATTTT.

This clone was picked up one time. V and J are TRBV14 and TRBJ2-5, with TRBD1 identical over 9 bases. Germline CDR1 and CDR2: SGHDN and FVKESK. V lost 4 bases, J lost 2 bases, and 5 bases stayed unmatched. This CDR3 has 15 residues. For the CDR3, the DNA is TGTGCCAGCAGCCCACAGGGGGCCCGTCAAGAGACCCAGTACTTC. This codes for CASSPQGARQETQYF.

V usage is TRBV5-1 and J usage is TRBJ2-5; D is perhaps TRBD1 (5 bases). This CDR3 region has 14 residues. Per germline, CDR1 SGHRS and CDR2 YFSETQ. V lost 4 bases, J lost 4 bases, and 14 bases lay in between. This chain's CDR3 is CASSAGMWGETQYF. The CDR3 DNA reads as TGCGCCAGCAGCGCAGGGATGTGGGGAGAGACCCAGTACTTC.

The genes are TRBV15 and TRBJ2-2; 13 bases are a match to TRBD2. This CDR3 is 20 amino acids long. Germline V lookup: CDR1 LNHNV, CDR2 YYDKDF (reference sequence). Unmatched junction bases numbered 7, after V lost 0 bases and J lost 0 bases. In DNA, the CDR3 is TGTGCCACCAGCAGAGATCTGGGACTAGCGGGGCCCACGAACACCGGGGAGCTGTTTTTT. Its protein product is CATSRDLGLAGPTNTGELFF. Supplemented by reference TRBV15 and TRBJ2-2, the full variable domain reads DAMVIQNPRYQVTQFGKPVTLSCSQTLNHNVMYWYQQKSSQAPKLLFHYYDKDFNNEADTPDNFQSRRPNTSFCFLDIRSPGLGDTAMYLCATSRDLGLAGPTNTGELFFGEGSRLTVL.

The V and J genes are TRBV5-6 and TRBJ1-1, with D possibly TRBD1 on 6 matching bases. The V and J ends lost 0 bases and 4 bases respectively, with 10 bases between them. CDR1 SGHDT and CDR2 YYEEEE come from the germline V gene. The CDR3 length is 14 residues. CDR3 in amino acids: CASSLGVGGTEAFF. The CDR3 coding sequence is TGTGCCAGCAGCTTGGGAGTAGGGGGCACTGAAGCTTTCTTT.

The chain couples TRBV11-3 to TRBJ2-5, with D possibly TRBD1 on 6 matching bases. Germline V gene data show CDR1 as SGHNT and CDR2 as YENEEA. The V end lost 4 bases, the J end lost 5 bases, and 11 bases lay between the germline ends. CDR3 length: 13 residues. CDR3: CASSSLQGETQYF. CDR3 sequence (DNA): TGTGCCAGCAGCTCCCTCCAGGGGGAGACCCAGTACTTC.

This clone was seen more than once but under ten times. This chain joins TRBV28 and TRBJ2-7, with 11 bases aligning to TRBD2. V shed 6 bases and J 0 bases; nucleotides not matched to a gene: 7. The CDR3 sequence is 16 residues long. CDR1 is MDHEN, CDR2 SYDVKM, per germline. The CDR3 DNA reads TGTGCCAGCAGCCTCAAACTAGCGGGGGACTCCTACGAGCAGTACTTC. Translated: CASSLKLAGDSYEQYF.

V gene TRBV6-6 combines with J gene TRBJ1-5; D gene uncertain. Trimming left V 0 bases short and J 5 bases short, with 14 bases between. The CDR3 is made up of 16 amino acids. Germline values: CDR1 MNHNY, CDR2 SVGAGI (reference sequence). CDR3 amino acids: CASSYSQTLVDQPQHF. The CDR3 DNA reads TGTGCCAGCAGTTACTCCCAAACCTTAGTCGATCAGCCCCAGCATTTT.

This clone was seen more than once but under ten times. The sample carries other DNA sequences with the same CDR3. The gene calls are TRBV9 and TRBJ2-7; D not resolved. The V gene's germline CDR1 is SGDLS and CDR2 YYNGEE. V lost 3 bases to trimming and J lost 0 bases, with 7 bases between them. The CDR3 is 13 residues long. The CDR3 nucleotides read TGTGCCAGCAGCGCTACCGGCTCCTACGAGCAGTACTTC. Protein sequence: CASSATGSYEQYF.

This clone was observed a handful of times. J is TRBJ2-2 and V is TRBV6-4; 10 nucleotides line up with TRBD1. This CDR3 has 15 amino acids. Germline CDR1 is MRHNA and CDR2 is SNTAGT. The V and J ends lost 5 bases and 3 bases, in that order; junction bases with no gene match: 3. CDR3 bases: TGTGCCAGCAGTACCGGGACAGGGGACACCGGGGAGCTGTTTTTT. It encodes CASSTGTGDTGELFF.

Concerning this clone: The junction and the germline gene differ at one end; a read error may be behind it. The CDR3 nucleotides read TGTTCCAGCAGCCGGGACAGGGGAATGAACACTGAAGCTTTCTTT. It yields the protein CSSSRDRGMNTEAFF. This chain links TRBV7-9 with TRBJ1-1; 10 nucleotides agree with TRBD1. CDR1 SEHNR and CDR2 FQNEAQ come from the germline V gene (reference sequence). The CDR3 loop spans 15 amino acids.

To note about this clone: The junction differs from germline at one of its ends, possibly a read error. The genes are TRBV5-8 and TRBJ2-7, with 7 bases identical to TRBD1. This CDR3 comprises 13 residues. The V gene's germline CDR1 is SGHTS and CDR2 YDEGEE. This CDR3 is CAGSGGQVYEQYF. The CDR3 nucleotides are TGTGCCGGCAGCGGCGGACAGGTGTACGAGCAGTACTTC.

This chain connects TRBV5-1 to TRBJ1-5; D unresolved. Per the germline V gene, CDR1 is SGHRS and CDR2 is YFSETQ. Trimming pared 5 bases from V and 1 base from J, leaving 13 bases between. CDR3 length: 15 amino acids. CDR3 loop: CASRRGMDSNQPQHF. The CDR3, as DNA: TGCGCCAGCAGGCGGGGAATGGACAGCAATCAGCCCCAGCATTTT. Variable domain in full (rest from reference TRBV5-1 and TRBJ1-5): KAGVTQTPRYLIKTRGQQVTLSCSPISGHRSVSWYQQTPGQGLQFLFEYFSETQRNKGNFPGRFSGRQFSNSRSEMNVSTLELGDSALYLCASRRGMDSNQPQHFGDGTRLSIL.

The V and J genes are TRBV9 and TRBJ2-3, with TRBD2 identical over 8 bases. Germline trimming cut 0 bases from V and 4 bases from J; bases unmatched to any gene: 4. Germline-derived CDR1 and CDR2 are SGDLS and YYNGEE. The length of the CDR3 is 15 residues. The CDR3 region is CASSVVGGAADTQYF. Written as DNA, the CDR3 is TGTGCCAGCAGCGTAGTCGGGGGGGCCGCAGATACGCAGTATTTT.

The chain employs TRBV16 and TRBJ1-2; D is unresolved. V lost 2 bases to trimming and J lost 8 bases, with 12 bases between them. Looked up from germline, CDR1 is KGHSY and CDR2 is FQNENV. This CDR3 comprises 13 residues. The CDR3 DNA reads as TGTGCCAGCAGCCAACCTGACCTACAGGGCTACACCTTC. Its translation: CASSQPDLQGYTF.

The CDR3 here is CASSQHRGPSQPQHF. CDR3 bases: TGTGCCAGCAGCCAACACAGGGGGCCTAGTCAGCCCCAGCATTTT. The J gene is TRBJ1-5, the V gene TRBV7-8; 9 positions agree with TRBD1. V gave up 5 bases and J gave up 6 bases; unmatched junction bases: 8. This CDR3 has 15 amino acids. CDR1 and CDR2 (germline): SGHVS, FQNEAQ.

This chain uses TRBV9 with TRBJ1-1; 9 positions agree with TRBD1. The V gene's germline CDR1 is SGDLS and CDR2 YYNGEE. This CDR3 contains 13 residues. V lost 2 bases, J lost 6 bases, and 2 bases stayed unmatched. CDR3 in amino acids: CASSVGTGPEAFF. The CDR3 DNA follows: TGTGCCAGCAGCGTCGGGACAGGGCCTGAAGCTTTCTTT.

The J gene is TRBJ1-2, the V gene TRBV27; 8 bases line up with TRBD1. The CDR3 runs 15 residues. Germline V lookup: CDR1 MNHEY, CDR2 SMNVEV (reference sequence). Losses at the gene ends were 3 bases for V and 4 bases for J; bases not matched to a gene: 7. CDR3 sequence reads: CASSFGRGQVYGYTF. CDR3 in DNA: TGTGCCAGCAGTTTCGGCAGGGGGCAGGTCTATGGCTACACCTTC.